This TCR beta chain was profiled in a study of blood T cell repertoires in COVID-19. Study details: Sites across the United States, Italy and Spain contributed samples from acute and convalescent COVID-19. Sample material is recorded as cDNA or gDNA derived from T cells, B-cell-depleted T cells, or PBMCs.

In the source study's methods: Quantification of nucleated cells was approximated via reference gene primer amplification. The table came from immunoSEQ multiplex PCR; TCRdb's copy has only in-frame clones and leaves some out. V and J calls and clone size are given by that table; D and trimming were obtained from the DNA. The repertoire includes some 170,000 clones, about 91% of them detected once, and less than 5% sits in the top ten. The CDR3 is made up of 13 amino acids. Looked up from germline, CDR1 is ENHRY and CDR2 is SYGVKD. The trim removed 11 bases at V and 7 bases at J, leaving 7 bases unmatched.

Specimen: peripheral blood. The V and J genes are TRBV10-3 and TRBJ1-4, with TRBD1 identical over 10 bases. This receptor was obtained from a woman aged 55-70 years who had recovered from COVID-19. CDR3 sequence (DNA): TGTGCCGCCCGACAGGGGGCCGGTGAAAAACTGTTTTTT. Protein sequence: CAARQGAGEKLFF.